Listed below are T cell receptor beta chains from one sample, sequenced in a study of T cells in Graves' hyperthyroidism and ophthalmopathy. TCRdb itself ran the multiplex PCR reads through MiXCR, one entry per CDR3 protein. This sample has approximately 630,000 distinct CDR3 sequences, with around 15% found just once. The sample taken for sequencing was blood. The receptor source for this set is a woman aged 30 to 39 with Graves' hyperthyroidism. CDR3s include the opening cysteine and the closing phenylalanine or tryptophan. Each record gives: D gene, V gene, clone size, J gene, CDR3 protein, CDR3 DNA. The D gene is left open where the match is weak. Clone size is given for some rows only: seen once, a few or many times, or a class if the clone is expanded.

NA	TRBV20-1	many	TRBJ2-1	CSARTLGWAGNEQFF	TGCAGTGCTAGGACCCTAGGGTGGGCGGGGAATGAGCAGTTCTTC
NA	TRBV6-5	many	TRBJ1-1	CASSGFVNTEAFF	TGTGCCAGCAGCGGGTTTGTGAACACTGAAGCTTTCTTT
NA	TRBV6-2/TRBV6-3	few	TRBJ1-1	CASSWRPGDTEAFF	TGTGCCAGCAGTTGGAGACCTGGGGACACTGAAGCTTTCTTT
TRBD2	TRBV28	many	TRBJ2-7	CASSRLAGGDEQYF	TGTGCCAGCAGCCGACTAGCGGGAGGCGACGAGCAGTACTTC
NA	TRBV7-3	many	TRBJ2-7	CASSLQGPLDYEQYF	TGTGCCAGCAGCTTACAGGGACCCCTAGACTACGAGCAGTACTTC
NA	TRBV7-9	NA	TRBJ2-1	CASSYRDANNEQFF	TGTGCCAGCAGCTACCGGGACGCTAACAATGAGCAGTTCTTC
TRBD2	TRBV7-8	few	TRBJ2-5	CASSSFLLAETQYF	TGTGCCAGCAGCTCCTTTCTACTAGCGGAGACCCAGTACTTC
NA	TRBV7-2	NA	TRBJ1-1	CASSATMTGNTEAFF	TGTGCCAGCAGCGCAACTATGACAGGGAACACTGAAGCTTTCTTT
NA	TRBV10-1	many	TRBJ1-2	CASSEADGTGYTF	TGCGCCAGCAGTGAAGCGGACGGCACTGGCTACACCTTC
TRBD1	TRBV20-1	few	TRBJ1-2	CSARELQGEDYGYTF	TGCAGTGCTAGAGAGCTCCAGGGGGAGGACTATGGCTACACCTTC
NA	TRBV5-1	few	TRBJ2-3	CASSLVGTRDGWSADTQYF	TGCGCCAGCAGCTTGGTCGGGACCCGGGATGGTTGGTCGGCAGATACGCAGTATTTT
TRBD1	TRBV5-4	few	TRBJ2-7	CASSFGKGASYEQYF	TGTGCCAGCAGCTTCGGAAAGGGGGCGAGTTACGAGCAGTACTTC
TRBD1	TRBV27	few	TRBJ2-5	CASSRLNRQGQETQYF	TGTGCCAGCAGTCGACTAAACAGACAGGGTCAAGAGACCCAGTACTTC
NA	TRBV27	many	TRBJ2-5	CASGDRLGTQYF	TGTGCCAGCGGGGACAGACTAGGAACCCAGTACTTC
NA	TRBV28	many	TRBJ1-4	CATRLDEKLFF	TGTGCCACCCGGTTGGACGAAAAACTGTTTTTT
TRBD2	TRBV20-1	many	TRBJ2-7	CSARFASGTGEQYF	TGCAGTGCTAGATTCGCTAGCGGGACCGGCGAGCAGTACTTC
NA	TRBV7-3	NA	TRBJ2-7	CASSLSWLGSASEQYF	TGTGCCAGCAGCTTAAGTTGGTTGGGCTCTGCCTCCGAGCAGTACTTC
TRBD2	TRBV7-9	many	TRBJ2-5	CASSMGLGRTQYF	TGTGCCAGCAGCATGGGACTAGGAAGGACCCAGTACTTC
TRBD1	TRBV6-2/TRBV6-3	many	TRBJ1-1	CASSYPGTGNAEAFF	TGTGCCAGCAGTTACCCCGGGACAGGGAACGCTGAAGCTTTCTTT
NA	TRBV6-2/TRBV6-3	NA	TRBJ2-4	CASSAEGRTQYF	TGTGCCAGCAGTGCGGAGGGGAGGACTCAGTACTTC
NA	TRBV7-2	many	TRBJ1-1	CASSRGGDTEAFF	TGTGCCAGCAGCCGCGGGGGGGACACTGAAGCTTTCTTT
TRBD1	TRBV27	many	TRBJ2-7	CASSRDSDYEQYF	TGTGCCAGCAGCCGGGACAGCGACTACGAGCAGTACTTC
NA	TRBV20-1	NA	TRBJ2-2	CSAPRGRSTGELFF	TGCAGTGCTCCGCGGGGAAGGAGCACCGGGGAGCTGTTTTTT
NA	TRBV7-3	NA	TRBJ2-6	CASSDPPSGANVLTF	TGTGCCAGCAGCGACCCGCCCTCTGGGGCCAACGTCCTGACTTTC
TRBD1	TRBV6-2/TRBV6-3	NA	TRBJ1-5	CASSPDRGANQPQHF	TGTGCCAGCAGTCCGGACAGGGGGGCCAATCAGCCCCAGCATTTT
NA	TRBV7-8	many	TRBJ1-1	CASSFDRHTTEAFF	TGTGCCAGCAGCTTCGACAGGCACACCACTGAAGCTTTCTTT